The entry below gives a single T cell receptor beta chain sequence along with its context. The authors prepared UMI-labeled TRB cDNA libraries by 5' RACE. TCRdb re-analyzed the 5' RACE reads; it lists each CDR3 protein once, without DNA. The listing records 40,000 to 55,000 distinct CDR3 sequences. This sample was taken from a study of CXCR3-negative and CXCR3-positive naive CD8 T cells. The CDR3 runs 15 residues. Germline loops: CDR1 SQVTM, CDR2 ANQGSEA. The chain uses TRBV29-1 and TRBJ2-1; lacking DNA, the TRBD2 call made by TCRdb goes unchecked. The sequenced sample was naive CXCR3- CD8+ T cells from blood. Subset in this sample: CD45RO-CCR7+CD27+CD95- naive CD8+ T cells lacking CXCR3 (TNR3-). The receptor was isolated from a human donor in good health. Some clones in this sample may be carry-over from other donors' samples. The CDR3 loop reads CSVESTDFSYNEQFF.